This is a list of T cell receptor beta chains from one sample in a study of T cells expressing NK-cell markers. TCRdb re-called the 5' RACE reads, yielding one record per CDR3 amino acid sequence without DNA. The clone table shows about 380,000 distinct CDR3 sequences, with the ten largest holding around 5%. Sequenced sample: blood T cells: a sorted CD56 or NKG2C T cell subset, CD4+ or CD8+ T cells, or bulk PBMC T cells (not recorded which). These receptors were collected from a man aged 18 to 69 in good health. Each CDR3 is given with its conserved first and last residue.

j_call	v_call	cdr3_aa
TRBJ1-2	TRBV6-4	CASSRTGDAYGYTF
TRBJ2-2	TRBV20-1	CSARGGGAAGELFF
TRBJ2-7	TRBV21-1	CASSPQIGNRGLDYEQYF
TRBJ2-1	TRBV4-1	CASSTYNTKDYDEQFF
TRBJ2-7	TRBV20-1	CSARVLVRGQLTYEQYF
TRBJ2-3	TRBV5-1	CASSTTGGLGDTQYF
TRBJ2-7	TRBV10-3	CAISEAGRSYEQYF
TRBJ2-7	TRBV19	CASSSRGRSYEQYF
TRBJ2-2	TRBV7-3	CASSLTRQGGTGELFF
TRBJ1-2	TRBV9	CASSVGDGYTF
TRBJ1-6	TRBV4-2	CASSQDHTSGSPLHF
TRBJ2-3	TRBV4-2	CASSQAPTSTDTQYF
TRBJ2-5	TRBV5-1	CASSYGLAIEETQYF
TRBJ2-3	TRBV6-2/TRBV6-3	CASSYPRGTSGFPSTDTQYF
TRBJ2-3	TRBV7-6	CASSLSVLTDTQYF